This T cell receptor (beta chain) was retrieved from a study of T cell responses to AZD1222 COVID-19 vaccine. Study-wide points: CD4 TCRs linked to vaccination spanned spike, dominating at 160-218 and 743-854. Repertoire collection took place solely once the T cell response had peaked. Nearly half of spike-specific TCRs reportedly target variant regions that are unmutated in the B.1.351 and B.1.1.7 variants.

On this clone itself: The antigen remains undetermined.

This CDR3 region has 14 residues. V was clipped by 4 bases and J by 8 bases, with 17 bases between them. CDR1 is LGHNA, CDR2 YSLEER, per germline. TCRdb keeps only in-frame clones here, not all; method: immunoSEQ multiplex PCR. The profile shows more than 85,000 clones, 88% of them singletons. The input for sequencing was peripheral blood, taken on day 0 of MenACWY control vaccination. This clonotype was obtained from an adult in good health. V gene TRBV4-3 combines with J gene TRBJ1-1; D might be TRBD1 (6 bases). Here the CDR3 DNA reads TGCGCCAGCAGCCGCGGGGGGCACCAGAGCGAAGCTTTCTTT. This encodes CASSRGGHQSEAFF.